These 11 T cell receptor beta chains were sequenced from one sample in a study of shared clonotypes between healthy human individuals (dated by TCRdb to about 2020). Library prep was done by the immunoSEQ multiplex PCR assay. The table was pulled from immuneACCESS by TCRdb, which kept in-frame rearrangements only. Such tables lose some clones; where checked, under half of the loss comes from unresolved V genes, and the rest has no known cause. Counted in this sample were fewer than 600,000 clones; roughly 77% of them appeared once. The ten most abundant clones make up over 10% of the sample. The sequenced sample was PBMCs. The receptor set was obtained from a woman aged 40 to 55 in good health. Some clones in this sample may be carry-over from other donors' samples.

The chain links TRBV28 to TRBJ2-1; 7 bases map to TRBD2. The ends lost 6 bases at V and 10 bases at J; junction bases unmatched: 12. The CDR3 has 14 amino acids. Germline V CDR1 and CDR2: MDHEN, SYDVKM. DNA for the CDR3: TGTGCCAGCAGCTTCAATGGCGGGAGAAGGGAGCAGTTCTTC. It codes for CASSFNGGRREQFF. Using reference TRBV28 and TRBJ2-1 for the parts outside the CDR3, the full variable domain is DVKVTQSSRYLVKRTGEKVFLECVQDMDHENMFWYRQDPGLGLRLIYFSYDVKMKEKGDIPEGYSVSREKKERFSLILESASTNQTSMYLCASSFNGGRREQFFGPGTRLTVL.

The V call is TRBV9, the J call TRBJ2-3, with D perhaps given as TRBD1 or TRBD2 (5 bases each). Germline values: CDR1 SGDLS, CDR2 YYNGEE. Trimming shortened V by 0 bases and J by 5 bases, and 10 bases separated the two germline ends. The length of the CDR3 is 14 residues. CDR3 residues: CASSVDVRGDTQYF. For the CDR3, the DNA is TGTGCCAGCAGCGTAGATGTGAGGGGAGATACGCAGTATTTT. The full variable domain, with the rest looked up from reference TRBV9 and TRBJ2-3, is DSGVTQTPKHLITATGQRVTLRCSPRSGDLSVYWYQQSLDQGLQFLIQYYNGEERAKGNILERFSAQQFPDLHSELNLSSLELGDSALYFCASSVDVRGDTQYFGPGTRLTVL.

This clone was detected ten times or more. Other DNA sequences in this specimen translate into the identical CDR3. The chain couples TRBV4-1 to TRBJ1-5; D gene ambiguous. The CDR3 totals 18 residues. Between the trimmed V and J ends, which lost 0 bases and 5 bases, there was a span of 20 bases. Germline-derived CDR1 and CDR2 are MGHRA and YSYEKL. The CDR3 nucleotides are TGCGCCAGCAGCCAAGAAGCGGTCGGGGAAGGTGAGGATCAGCCCCAGCATTTT. This sequence encodes CASSQEAVGEGEDQPQHF.

The chain carries TRBV28 and TRBJ2-7, with 7 bases matching TRBD2. CDR1 is MDHEN and CDR2 is SYDVKM in the germline V gene. V lost 3 bases, J lost 0 bases, and 5 bases stayed unmatched. The CDR3 extends over 15 amino acids. CDR3 coding DNA: TGTGCCAGCAGTTTGACTAGCTCCATCTCCTACGAGCAGTACTTC. Translating it yields CASSLTSSISYEQYF.

This clone was detected ten times or more. J is TRBJ1-1 and V is TRBV15; 8 bases agree with TRBD1. In germline, CDR1 is LNHNV, CDR2 YYDKDF (reference sequence). V lost 3 bases to trimming and J lost 4 bases; unmatched junction nucleotides: 1. The CDR3 loop spans 13 amino acids. DNA of the CDR3: TGTGCCACCAGCAGGACAGGGGCCACTGAAGCTTTCTTT. This translates into CATSRTGATEAFF.

This sequence joins TRBV7-2 and TRBJ2-4; 8 bases line up with TRBD1. Losses at the gene ends were 5 bases for V and 8 bases for J; bases not matched to a gene: 2. The CDR3 loop spans 12 amino acids. Germline CDR1 SGHTA, CDR2 FQGNSA. The CDR3 DNA is TGTGCCAGCAGCACACAGGGGGACATTCAGTACTTC. It translates to CASSTQGDIQYF.

The chain links TRBV25-1 to TRBJ2-7; 7 nucleotides agree with TRBD1. CDR3 length: 16 amino acids. V dropped 5 bases and J dropped 5; count of bases not matched to a gene: 15. CDR1 is MGHDK, CDR2 SYGVNS, per germline. DNA for the CDR3: TGTGCCAGCAGTACCCTTGGGGCGACAGGGAAGGACGAGCAGTACTTC. Residues: CASSTLGATGKDEQYF.

This chain uses TRBV28 with TRBJ2-2, with D possibly being TRBD1 or TRBD2 (5 bases each). Trimming shortened V by 4 bases and J by 4 bases, and 22 bases separated the two germline ends. Germline loops: CDR1 MDHEN, CDR2 SYDVKM. The CDR3 is 18 residues long. Here the CDR3 reads CASSWGIGRPWGTGELFF. Here the CDR3 DNA reads TGTGCCAGCAGTTGGGGGATAGGCCGCCCATGGGGCACCGGGGAGCTGTTTTTT.

V usage is TRBV30 and J usage is TRBJ2-7, with D possibly called TRBD1 or TRBD2 (6 bases each). Germline V gives CDR1 GTSNPN, CDR2 SVGIG (reference sequence). V was trimmed by 4 bases and J by 0 bases, leaving 13 bases between them. The CDR3 consists of 14 residues. CDR3 in amino acids: CAWMKGGFSYEQYF. Here the CDR3 DNA reads TGTGCCTGGATGAAGGGGGGATTCTCCTACGAGCAGTACTTC.

In its sample, this clone was seen once. The chain has TRBV6-1 and TRBJ1-5; D call uncertain. CDR1 and CDR2 from the germline V gene are MNHNS and SASEGT. The CDR3 is made up of 15 amino acids. Trimming removed 4 bases at V and 6 bases at J, with 16 bases between. For the CDR3, the DNA is TGTGCCAGCAGTGGATGGGGAGGGTCGGGTCAGCCCCAGCATTTT. This codes for CASSGWGGSGQPQHF.

This chain uses TRBV7-3 with TRBJ2-1; tentatively, D is TRBD2 (5 bases). Trimming shortened V by 5 bases and J by 6 bases, and 11 bases separated the two germline ends. The germline V gene has CDR1 SGHTA and CDR2 FQGTGA. This CDR3 has 13 amino acids. CDR3 in amino acids: CASSIGLGNEQFF. The DNA of the CDR3 is TGTGCCAGCAGCATAGGACTCGGCAATGAGCAGTTCTTC.